Below are 31 T cell receptor beta chains sequenced from a single sample in a study of T cell responses to AZD1222 COVID-19 vaccine. Profiling relied on immunoSEQ multiplex PCR, and the TCRdb table lists in-frame clones only, not all of them. The repertoire holds more than 140,000 clones, around 91% seen once, with 5% in the top ten. This sample comprised peripheral blood, obtained on day 0 of AZD1222 vaccination. The receptors shown here come from an adult in good health.

The rearrangement joins TRBV28 to TRBJ1-2, with a weak D call TRBD1 (6 bases). In germline, CDR1 is MDHEN, CDR2 SYDVKM. The V and J ends lost 7 bases and 8 bases respectively, with 23 bases between them. The CDR3 is made up of 15 amino acids. DNA for the CDR3: TGTGCCAGCACCCCTACTGGTTACAGGGCTGGCGGCTACACCTTC. Its translation is CASTPTGYRAGGYTF.

This rearrangement joins TRBV7-2 to TRBJ1-5, with a weak D call TRBD1 (6 bases). The CDR3 has 16 residues. CDR1 is SGHTA, CDR2 FQGNSA, per germline. V was shortened by 5 bases and J by 1 base, with 15 bases between the two germline ends. The DNA of the CDR3 is TGTGCCAGCAGCCCTCGGGGGGGCGGAAGCAATCAGCCCCAGCATTTT. It encodes CASSPRGGGSNQPQHF. Based on the CDR3 plus reference TRBV7-2 and TRBJ1-5, the full variable domain is GAGVSQSPSNKVTEKGKDVELRCDPISGHTALYWYRQSLGQGLEFLIYFQGNSAPDKSGLPSDRFSAERTGGSVSTLTIQRTQQEDSAVYLCASSPRGGGSNQPQHFGDGTRLSIL.

The chain is built from TRBV25-1 and TRBJ2-4; 7 bases are shared with TRBD1. From germline, CDR1 is MGHDK and CDR2 SYGVNS. V was pared by 1 base and J by 8 bases, with 8 bases of the junction left unmatched. The CDR3 contains 15 residues. CDR3 protein: CASSESGTAPDIQYF. In DNA form, the CDR3 reads TGTGCCAGCAGTGAATCGGGGACAGCCCCCGACATTCAGTACTTC.

In this sample, this clone turned up once. The gene calls are TRBV19 and TRBJ2-7, with 7 positions matching TRBD2. Germline CDR1 LNHDA, CDR2 SQIVND (reference sequence). The CDR3 runs 15 residues. V shed 3 bases, J shed 5 bases, and the junction held 10 bases outside the gene matches. CDR3 protein: CASSISLAGVDEQYF. The CDR3 nucleotides read TGTGCCAGTAGTATTAGTCTGGCGGGAGTCGACGAGCAGTACTTC.

The J gene is TRBJ1-5, the V gene TRBV19, with 7 nucleotides matching TRBD1. With 7 bases clipped from V and 4 bases from J, the junction kept 10 bases outside the gene matches. Germline loops: CDR1 LNHDA, CDR2 SQIVND (reference sequence). CDR3 length: 15 amino acids. The CDR3 nucleotides read TGTGCCAGTACTCCGACAGGGTCACCTAATCAGCCCCAGCATTTT. As protein: CASTPTGSPNQPQHF.

This chain uses TRBV25-1 with TRBJ2-1, with 8 bases aligning to TRBD2. CDR1 and CDR2 from the germline V gene are MGHDK and SYGVNS. The CDR3 runs to 16 residues. Unmatched junction bases numbered 13, after V lost 4 bases and J lost 8 bases. The CDR3 DNA reads TGTGCCAGCAGTGGGCGAGCGGGAGACCCGTTAGATGAGCAGTTCTTC. It encodes CASSGRAGDPLDEQFF.

This clone came up a few times. The rearrangement links TRBV11-3 to TRBJ2-3, with a weak D call TRBD1 (6 bases). The V gene's germline CDR1 is SGHNT and CDR2 YENEEA. This CDR3 is 16 amino acids long. Trimming stripped 5 bases from V and 3 bases from J, with 18 bases between. The CDR3, as DNA: TGTGCCAGCAGCCGAGGACAGATTCAGGGGACAGATACGCAGTATTTT. Translated, it gives CASSRGQIQGTDTQYF.

The gene calls are TRBV27 and TRBJ2-1; TRBD1 matches at 8 bases. The CDR3 contains 16 residues. Germline V CDR1 and CDR2: MNHEY, SMNVEV (reference sequence). The V and J ends lost 5 bases and 8 bases, in that order; junction bases with no gene match: 14. DNA of the CDR3: TGTGCCAGCAGTCTCCCCAGGGGGCGGAGGAGGGATGAGCAGTTCTTC. Translating it yields CASSLPRGRRRDEQFF.

The V and J genes are TRBV29-1 and TRBJ1-2, with a weak D call TRBD1 (6 bases). The CDR3 sequence is 14 residues long. Trimming took off 3 bases at V and 0 bases at J, with 11 bases between the two ends. CDR1 and CDR2 (germline): SQVTM, ANQGSEA. CDR3 residues: CSVDRAGANYGYTF. The CDR3 coding sequence is TGCAGCGTTGATCGGGCAGGGGCTAACTATGGCTACACCTTC.

The CDR3 reads CASRQRPNYGYTF. As DNA, the CDR3 is TGTGCCAGTAGGCAGCGTCCCAACTATGGCTACACCTTC. The gene calls are TRBV19 and TRBJ1-2; D not resolved. V was cut by 6 bases and J by 2 bases, with 10 bases left in between. The CDR3 is 13 amino acids. The germline V gene encodes CDR1 LNHDA and CDR2 SQIVND (reference sequence). Full variable domain (rest looked up from reference TRBV19 and TRBJ1-2): DGGITQSPKYLFRKEGQNVTLSCEQNLNHDAMYWYRQDPGQGLRLIYYSQIVNDFQKGDIAEGYSVSREKKESFPLTVTSAQKNPTAFYLCASRQRPNYGYTFGSGTRLTVV.

This chain connects TRBV5-6 to TRBJ2-7; 8 bases line up with TRBD2. In germline, CDR1 is SGHDT, CDR2 YYEEEE. Trimming at V came to 1 base and at J to 4 bases, leaving 7 bases not matched to a gene. The CDR3 has 15 amino acids. CDR3 in amino acids: CASSLYSGSFYEQYF. The CDR3 DNA reads as TGTGCCAGCAGCTTGTACAGCGGGAGCTTTTACGAGCAGTACTTC.

This chain joins TRBV28 and TRBJ2-7; tentatively, D is TRBD1 or TRBD2 (5 bases each). The CDR3 has 13 residues. Looked up from germline, CDR1 is MDHEN and CDR2 is SYDVKM. Trimming took off 5 bases at V and 2 bases at J, with 10 bases between the two ends. DNA for the CDR3: TGTGCCAGCAGTCCCGGGGCCACCTACGAGCAGTACTTC. Its translation is CASSPGATYEQYF.

This chain connects TRBV5-1 to TRBJ2-1; D is undetermined. CDR1 and CDR2 from the germline V gene are SGHRS and YFSETQ. This CDR3 has 12 residues. V gave up 3 bases and J gave up 5 bases, with 6 bases separating them. This CDR3 reads CASSSTNNEQFF. The CDR3 DNA is TGCGCCAGCAGCTCAACTAACAATGAGCAGTTCTTC.

This clone was detected a few times. The rearrangement joins TRBV30 to TRBJ2-3; D not resolved. Trimming took 0 bases from V and 4 from J, leaving 5 bases between them. The CDR3 runs to 12 residues. CDR1 GTSNPN and CDR2 SVGIG come from the germline V gene (reference sequence). CDR3 nucleotides: TGTGCCTGGAGTGTACAATCAGATACGCAGTATTTT. It specifies CAWSVQSDTQYF.

The chain is built from TRBV18 and TRBJ2-7; 8 bases are shared with TRBD2. The CDR3 loop spans 14 amino acids. The V and J ends lost 5 bases and 6 bases, in that order; junction bases with no gene match: 9. Germline assignment: CDR1 KGHSH and CDR2 LQKENI. CDR3: CASSGRREGAEQYF. CDR3 DNA: TGTGCCAGCTCAGGGCGCCGGGAGGGTGCCGAGCAGTACTTC.

This sequence joins TRBV2 and TRBJ2-5, with D perhaps matching TRBD1 or TRBD2 (5 bases each). The V end was cut by 2 bases, the J end by 2 bases, with 18 bases between. Germline V gives CDR1 SNHLY, CDR2 FYNNEI. The CDR3 runs 17 residues. CDR3 residues: CASSEPLLGAGQETQYF. CDR3 nucleotides: TGTGCCAGCAGTGAACCCCTCCTCGGGGCAGGGCAAGAGACCCAGTACTTC.

The CDR3 loop is CASRNTGVSPLHF. CDR3 bases: TGTGCCAGCAGGAACACAGGGGTTTCACCCCTCCACTTT. The chain uses TRBV2 and TRBJ1-6; 7 nucleotides agree with TRBD1. The CDR3 is made up of 13 amino acids. CDR1 is SNHLY, CDR2 FYNNEI, per germline. The V and J ends lost 6 bases and 9 bases, in that order; junction bases with no gene match: 5.

This chain connects TRBV6-6 to TRBJ1-4; TRBD1 aligns across 8 bases. CDR1 and CDR2 from the germline V gene are MNHNY and SVGAGI (reference sequence). CDR3 size: 15 residues. Trimming took 5 bases from V and 2 from J; bases not matched to a gene: 4. Here the CDR3 DNA reads TGTGCCAGCAGTACCTACAGGGGGACTAATGAAAAACTGTTTTTT. This translates into CASSTYRGTNEKLFF.

This clone has only one observation. The chain has TRBV9 and TRBJ1-2; tentatively, D is TRBD1 (6 bases). The germline V gene has CDR1 SGDLS and CDR2 YYNGEE. The CDR3 runs to 13 residues. Between the trimmed V and J ends, which lost 3 bases and 8 bases, there was a span of 14 bases. Written as DNA, the CDR3 is TGTGCCAGCAGCGGTGGTAACACAGGGGGCTACACCTTC. This encodes CASSGGNTGGYTF.

This chain links TRBV7-9 with TRBJ2-1, with TRBD2 matching 11 bases. V dropped 3 bases and J dropped 9; count of bases not matched to a gene: 13. CDR1 is SEHNR and CDR2 is FQNEAQ in the germline V gene (reference sequence). This CDR3 has 17 residues. In nucleotides, the CDR3 is TGTGCCAGCAGCTTCGCACTAGCGGGGGCCACATGGAGTGAGCAGTTCTTC. This translates into CASSFALAGATWSEQFF.

This rearrangement joins TRBV6-1 to TRBJ1-5, with 10 bases lining up with TRBD1. The CDR3 length is 14 residues. J was trimmed by 5 bases and V by 6 bases; bases with no gene match: 4. The germline V gene encodes CDR1 MNHNS and CDR2 SASEGT. The CDR3 protein is CASRGQGWDQPQHF. The CDR3 DNA reads as TGTGCCAGCAGGGGACAGGGGTGGGATCAGCCCCAGCATTTT.

This clone was seen once. The chain combines TRBV28 with TRBJ1-2; TRBD1 matches at 8 bases. Germline CDR1 reads MDHEN; CDR2 reads SYDVKM. The CDR3 has 19 amino acids. J gave up 8 bases and V 1 base, and 21 bases lay outside the gene matches. The CDR3 DNA reads TGTGCCAGCAGTTTATATCCGGACAGGGATAGGCCCTCGGGGGGAGGCTACACCTTC. Translation gives CASSLYPDRDRPSGGGYTF.

This clone was observed once. This chain connects TRBV6-2 or TRBV6-3 to TRBJ2-1; 14 positions agree with TRBD2. The CDR3 runs to 17 residues. V shed 6 bases and J 1 base; nucleotides not matched to a gene: 5. The germline gives CDR1 MNHEY, CDR2 SVGEGT. The CDR3: CASSPGTSGSSYNEQFF. CDR3 DNA: TGTGCCAGCAGCCCCGGGACTAGCGGGAGTTCCTACAATGAGCAGTTCTTC.

The chain couples TRBV12-3 or TRBV12-4 to TRBJ2-2; maybe TRBD2 (5 bases). Between the trimmed V and J ends, which lost 1 base and 7 bases, there was a span of 7 bases. This CDR3 is built from 13 residues. For the CDR3, the DNA is TGTGCCAGCAGTTTAGGAGGGTTCGGGGAGCTGTTTTTT. Amino acids: CASSLGGFGELFF.

This clone was seen a single time. The genes are TRBV7-3 and TRBJ2-7, with D hard to call. Germline values: CDR1 SGHTA, CDR2 FQGTGA. The CDR3 is 13 residues long. V lost 5 bases to trimming and J lost 3 bases, with 11 bases between them. CDR3 region: CASSIGSGYEQYF. The CDR3 DNA sequence: TGTGCCAGCAGCATAGGCTCAGGCTACGAGCAGTACTTC.

The chain employs TRBV18 and TRBJ2-5; D uncertain. V was cut by 3 bases and J by 1 base, with 9 bases left in between. The germline V gene encodes CDR1 KGHSH and CDR2 LQKENI. The CDR3 covers 14 residues. In nucleotides, the CDR3 is TGTGCCAGCTCACCGGGCAGAGGCCAAGAGACCCAGTACTTC. Amino acids: CASSPGRGQETQYF.

The sample holds one count of this clone. The junction does not match germline at one end; this may be a read error. This chain joins TRBV10-1 and TRBJ1-6; weak D call: TRBD1 (6 bases). CDR1 and CDR2 (germline): WNHNN, SYGVQD (reference sequence). This CDR3 has 14 amino acids. The CDR3 loop reads CASNEGGHNSPLHF. The CDR3 coding sequence is TGCGCCAGCAATGAGGGGGGCCATAATTCACCCCTCCACTTT.

This chain uses TRBV29-1 with TRBJ2-3; 8 bases match TRBD2. The CDR3 runs 12 residues. Germline CDR1 SQVTM, CDR2 ANQGSEA. After removal of 8 bases from V and 4 bases from J, the junction contained 5 bases not matched to a gene. This CDR3 is CSISGIADTQYF. CDR3 in DNA: TGCAGCATTAGCGGGATTGCAGATACGCAGTATTTT.

This rearrangement joins TRBV7-3 to TRBJ2-3, with TRBD2 matching 13 bases. Germline CDR1 reads SGHTA; CDR2 reads FQGTGA. CDR3 length: 19 amino acids. The V and J ends lost 6 bases and 5 bases, in that order; junction bases with no gene match: 17. CDR3 in amino acids: CASRSTGGLAGAGGDTQYF. CDR3 DNA: TGTGCCAGCAGATCTACCGGTGGACTAGCGGGAGCAGGTGGAGATACGCAGTATTTT. The full variable domain, with the rest looked up from reference TRBV7-3 and TRBJ2-3, is GAGVSQTPSNKVTEKGKYVELRCDPISGHTALYWYRQSLGQGPEFLIYFQGTGAADDSGLPNDRFFAVRPEGSVSTLKIQRTERGDSAVYLCASRSTGGLAGAGGDTQYFGPGTRLTVL.

V gene TRBV5-6 combines with J gene TRBJ1-6; no definite D call. The ends were cut back, 1 base at V and 4 bases at J, with 6 bases in the middle. This CDR3 comprises 14 residues. Germline loops: CDR1 SGHDT, CDR2 YYEEEE. The CDR3 DNA follows: TGTGCCAGCAGCTTGTGGAGTTATAATTCACCCCTCCACTTT. This translates into CASSLWSYNSPLHF.

The chain uses TRBV27 and TRBJ1-2; D is unresolved. V was trimmed by 1 base and J by 0 bases, leaving 9 bases between them. The length of the CDR3 is 15 residues. Per the germline V gene, CDR1 is MNHEY and CDR2 is SMNVEV (reference sequence). CDR3 loop: CASSLFSSANYGYTF. The CDR3 coding sequence is TGTGCCAGCAGTTTATTCTCGTCGGCTAACTATGGCTACACCTTC.